The 26 T cell receptor beta chains given below trace back to one sample, sequenced in a study of blood T cell repertoires in COVID-19 (dated by TCRdb to about 2020). Library preparation was by the immunoSEQ multiplex PCR assay. TCRdb stores this immuneACCESS table with in-frame sequences only. Part of the clones is absent; in the studies checked, under half of the shortfall reflects unresolved V genes, and no reason is known for the rest. The sample contains about 180,000 clones, about 85% of them found a single time. The ten most abundant clones make up 5.6% of the sample. Sequencing was performed on PBMCs or T cells enriched from blood (not recorded which). These receptors originate from a woman aged 40 to 50 with acute COVID-19.

The chain is built from TRBV7-9 and TRBJ1-6, with D unresolved. V lost 5 bases to trimming and J lost 7 bases, with 9 bases between them. Germline V gene data show CDR1 as SEHNR and CDR2 as FQNEAQ (reference sequence). The CDR3 totals 13 residues. CDR3 nucleotides: TGTGCCAGCAGCCCCGAGGGAAATTCACCCCTCCACTTT. Translating gives CASSPEGNSPLHF.

The chain joins TRBV24-1 to TRBJ2-2; 11 bases are a match to TRBD1. This CDR3 spans 18 amino acids. The germline V gene encodes CDR1 KGHDR and CDR2 SFDVKD. V was pared by 1 base and J by 6 bases, with 9 bases of the junction left unmatched. The CDR3 DNA is TGTGCCACCAGTGATTTAATACCCGGACAGGGGGCCTCCGGGGAGCTGTTTTTT. Translating gives CATSDLIPGQGASGELFF.

The chain employs TRBV6-5 and TRBJ1-3; 7 bases are shared with TRBD1. After removal of 10 bases from V and 14 bases from J, the junction contained 20 bases not matched to a gene. Germline lookup yields CDR1 MNHEY and CDR2 SVGAGI. The CDR3 contains 14 residues. In DNA, the CDR3 is TGTGCCACGAAAGACAGGGCTCGTGACATCGGGGTATATTTT. Protein product: CATKDRARDIGVYF.

The V and J genes are TRBV3-1 (or the pseudogene TRBV3-2) and TRBJ2-1; 8 bases match TRBD1. With 1 base clipped from V and 7 bases from J, the junction kept 18 bases outside the gene matches. In germline, CDR1 is LGHDT, CDR2 YNNKEL (reference sequence). The CDR3 is made up of 19 amino acids. CDR3: CASSQAKGSGGRGANEQFF. DNA of the CDR3: TGTGCCAGCAGCCAAGCGAAAGGATCAGGGGGCAGGGGCGCAAATGAGCAGTTCTTC.

V is TRBV6-5 and J is TRBJ2-1; D not certain. Trimming removed 9 bases from V and 8 bases from J, with 20 bases in between. This CDR3 spans 14 amino acids. Germline-derived CDR1 and CDR2 are MNHEY and SVGAGI. The CDR3 spells CASHRVMGKDEQFF. CDR3 bases: TGTGCCAGTCATCGGGTGATGGGTAAGGATGAGCAGTTCTTC.

This chain uses TRBV5-1 with TRBJ1-2; TRBD1 agrees at 7 bases. Germline CDR1 and CDR2: SGHRS and YFSETQ. The V segment lost 4 bases and the J segment 6 bases; nucleotides outside the gene matches: 9. The CDR3 has 14 amino acids. The CDR3: CASSISGGFNGYTF. The CDR3 DNA reads TGCGCCAGCAGCATCTCAGGGGGATTCAATGGCTACACCTTC.

This chain uses TRBV18 with TRBJ2-1; the match to TRBD2 covers 10 bases. This CDR3 is built from 17 residues. V gave up 4 bases and J gave up 5 bases; unmatched junction bases: 11. Germline values: CDR1 KGHSH, CDR2 LQKENI. The DNA for the CDR3 is TGTGCCAGCTCACTACTCACGACTAGCGGGCAGAACAATGAGCAGTTCTTC. Its protein is CASSLLTTSGQNNEQFF.

This clone was picked up a small number of times. V is TRBV4-1 and J is TRBJ1-2; the D gene is possibly TRBD1 (5 bases). The germline V gene has CDR1 MGHRA and CDR2 YSYEKL. The CDR3 is 15 residues long. Between the trimmed V and J ends, which lost 0 bases and 4 bases, there was a span of 12 bases. CDR3 amino acids: CASSQEQVLIYGYTF. The CDR3 DNA is TGCGCCAGCAGCCAAGAACAGGTTCTAATCTATGGCTACACCTTC.

This chain joins TRBV11-3 and TRBJ2-3, with 7 bases aligning to TRBD1. Trimming at V came to 5 bases and at J to 0 bases, leaving 8 bases not matched to a gene. The CDR3 has 16 residues. Germline V gives CDR1 SGHNT, CDR2 YENEEA. CDR3 in DNA: TGTGCCAGCAGCCTCCGACAGGGAGTGAGCACAGATACGCAGTATTTT. Its translation is CASSLRQGVSTDTQYF. Filled out from reference TRBV11-3 and TRBJ2-3, the complete variable domain reads EAGVVQSPRYKIIEKKQPVAFWCNPISGHNTLYWYLQNLGQGPELLIRYENEEAVDDSQLPKDRFSAERLKGVDSTLKIQPAELGDSAVYLCASSLRQGVSTDTQYFGPGTRLTVL.

V usage is TRBV5-3 and J usage is TRBJ2-4; 8 nucleotides agree with TRBD1. TRBV5-3 is reported as an ORF; its role is uncertain. CDR3 size: 15 residues. V lost 5 bases to trimming and J lost 4 bases; unmatched junction nucleotides: 8. This CDR3 reads CARSLWDRRKNIQYF. CDR3 nucleotide sequence: TGTGCCAGAAGTTTGTGGGACAGGAGGAAAAACATTCAGTACTTC.

The chain joins TRBV3-1 (or the pseudogene TRBV3-2) to TRBJ2-6, with a weak D call TRBD2 (6 bases). The CDR3 is 16 residues long. The germline gives CDR1 LGHDT, CDR2 YNNKEL (reference sequence). Between the trimmed V and J ends, which lost 1 base and 2 bases, there was a span of 9 bases. CDR3 bases: TGTGCCAGCAGCCAAGGCACGGGAGCTGGGGCCAACGTCCTGACTTTC. This sequence encodes CASSQGTGAGANVLTF.

In nucleotides, the CDR3 is TGTGCCAGCAGCCTTGACAGGGCGTATAATGGCTACACCTTC. Amino acid sequence: CASSLDRAYNGYTF. V gene TRBV5-4 combines with J gene TRBJ1-2; 7 bases fit TRBD1. The CDR3 runs to 14 residues. Germline V gene data show CDR1 as SGHNT and CDR2 as YYREEE (reference sequence). Trimming cost V 4 bases and J 6 bases; bases outside gene matches: 9.

The V call is TRBV2, the J call TRBJ2-2, with D perhaps TRBD1 (6 bases). Germline CDR1 and CDR2: SNHLY and FYNNEI. With 6 bases removed from V and 2 bases from J, the gap between germline ends came to 13 bases. The CDR3 is 15 amino acids. CDR3 protein: CASRLQGVNTGELFF. In DNA, the CDR3 is TGTGCCAGCAGATTACAGGGCGTTAACACCGGGGAGCTGTTTTTT.

The chain links TRBV29-1 to TRBJ2-7; D possibly corresponds to TRBD2 (5 bases). Per the germline V gene, CDR1 is SQVTM and CDR2 is ANQGSEA. This CDR3 has 12 amino acids. Between the trimmed V and J ends, which lost 6 bases and 5 bases, there was a span of 14 bases. The CDR3 spells CSVTLLGNEQYF. In DNA form, the CDR3 reads TGCAGCGTCACCCTACTCGGGAACGAGCAGTACTTC.

CDR3 residues: CASSLVTGGTEAFF. DNA for the CDR3: TGCGCCAGCAGCTTGGTGACAGGGGGGACTGAAGCTTTCTTT. V and J are TRBV5-1 and TRBJ1-1; 9 bases fit TRBD1. Per germline, CDR1 SGHRS and CDR2 YFSETQ. V shed 0 bases and J 5 bases; nucleotides not matched to a gene: 2. The CDR3 has 14 residues.

This clone was found once. The DNA of the CDR3 is TGTGCCAGCTCCCATGTCGAGGTGGCCGGCTACGAGCAGTACTTC. It specifies CASSHVEVAGYEQYF. The rearrangement uses TRBV18 and TRBJ2-7; no clear D gene. With 6 bases removed from V and 3 bases from J, the gap between germline ends came to 18 bases. CDR1 and CDR2 (germline): KGHSH, LQKENI. The CDR3 has 15 residues. Based on the CDR3 plus reference TRBV18 and TRBJ2-7, the full variable domain is NAGVMQNPRHLVRRRGQEARLRCSPMKGHSHVYWYRQLPEEGLKFMVYLQKENIIDESGMPKERFSAEFPKEGPSILRIQQVVRGDSAAYFCASSHVEVAGYEQYFGPGTRLTVT.

The chain combines TRBV18 with TRBJ1-1; TRBD1 agrees at 7 bases. The CDR3 spans 16 residues. After removal of 4 bases from V and 3 bases from J, the junction contained 11 bases not matched to a gene. Germline CDR1 reads KGHSH; CDR2 reads LQKENI. The CDR3 sequence: CASSLLSTGFDTEAFF. DNA for the CDR3: TGTGCCAGCTCACTCTTATCGACAGGGTTTGACACTGAAGCTTTCTTT.

The J gene is TRBJ1-1, the V gene TRBV18; D call uncertain. Germline assignment: CDR1 KGHSH and CDR2 LQKENI. V was trimmed by 6 bases and J by 0 bases, leaving 14 bases between them. This CDR3 comprises 15 residues. Here the CDR3 reads CASSEAVSMNTEAFF. CDR3 bases: TGTGCCAGCTCCGAGGCGGTTTCTATGAACACTGAAGCTTTCTTT.

In its sample, this clone was seen a few times. Other DNA sequences in the same sample also yield this CDR3. The rearrangement links TRBV13 to TRBJ1-3; TRBD1 might be the D (6 bases). The ends were cut back, 3 bases at V and 0 bases at J, with 9 bases in the middle. The germline CDR1 and CDR2 sequences are PRHDT and FYEKMQ (reference sequence). The CDR3 has 15 residues. The CDR3 loop reads CASSLDSSSGNTIYF. CDR3 DNA: TGTGCCAGCAGCTTGGACAGCTCCTCTGGAAACACCATATATTTT.

This clone was detected only a few times. The rearrangement uses TRBV18 and TRBJ1-5; 9 nucleotides agree with TRBD1. The CDR3 totals 16 residues. Germline assignment: CDR1 KGHSH and CDR2 LQKENI. Unmatched junction bases numbered 6, after V lost 2 bases and J lost 4 bases. CDR3 residues: CASSPREGTGNQPQHF. CDR3 in DNA: TGTGCCAGCTCACCAAGGGAAGGGACAGGGAATCAGCCCCAGCATTTT. Filled out from reference TRBV18 and TRBJ1-5, the complete variable domain reads NAGVMQNPRHLVRRRGQEARLRCSPMKGHSHVYWYRQLPEEGLKFMVYLQKENIIDESGMPKERFSAEFPKEGPSILRIQQVVRGDSAAYFCASSPREGTGNQPQHFGDGTRLSIL.

There are a few counts of this clone. The genes are TRBV5-8 and TRBJ2-3; 8 nucleotides align to TRBD1. Germline trimming cut 1 base from V and 5 bases from J; bases unmatched to any gene: 3. This CDR3 region has 14 residues. CDR1 is SGHTS, CDR2 YDEGEE, per germline. CDR3 nucleotides: TGTGCCAGCAGCTTGCGACAGGGGAAAGATACGCAGTATTTT. This codes for CASSLRQGKDTQYF.

This clone has more than one count but fewer than ten. The chain uses TRBV28 and TRBJ1-4, with 7 bases matching TRBD1. From germline, CDR1 is MDHEN and CDR2 SYDVKM. The CDR3 extends over 14 amino acids. J was trimmed by 5 bases and V by 4 bases; bases with no gene match: 4. As DNA, the CDR3 is TGTGCCAGCAGTTCCCCGACAGGGAATGAAAAACTGTTTTTT. It specifies CASSSPTGNEKLFF.

V and J are TRBV13 and TRBJ1-3; TRBD1 matches 8 bases. V was pared by 5 bases and J by 9 bases, with 9 bases of the junction left unmatched. Looked up from germline, CDR1 is PRHDT and CDR2 is FYEKMQ (reference sequence). The CDR3 totals 14 residues. CDR3 sequence: CASSPDRGRRTIYF. CDR3 nucleotide sequence: TGTGCCAGCAGCCCTGACAGGGGACGGCGCACCATATATTTT.

The chain has TRBV5-1 and TRBJ2-2, with 9 bases matching TRBD1. CDR1 SGHRS and CDR2 YFSETQ come from the germline V gene. The CDR3 runs to 14 residues. Losses at the gene ends were 6 bases for V and 5 bases for J; bases not matched to a gene: 5. The CDR3 DNA is TGCGCCAGCACAGGACAGGGGAATACCGGGGAGCTGTTTTTT. Amino acids: CASTGQGNTGELFF.

This clone was observed a single time. The chain is built from TRBV2 and TRBJ2-2, with D perhaps matching TRBD2 (7 bases). The CDR3 extends over 15 amino acids. CDR1 is SNHLY, CDR2 FYNNEI, per germline. Trimming left V 9 bases short and J 4 bases short, with 18 bases between. The CDR3 DNA sequence: TGTGCCAGTAACCTGGGGGGGCCGGCCACCGGGGAGCTGTTTTTT. Protein product: CASNLGGPATGELFF.

The V gene is TRBV18, the J gene TRBJ1-2, with D possibly TRBD1 on 6 matching bases. Trimming took off 6 bases at V and 4 bases at J, with 12 bases between the two ends. This CDR3 contains 13 residues. CDR1 is KGHSH and CDR2 is LQKENI in the germline V gene. The CDR3 here is CASSQTGFYGYTF. The CDR3 DNA reads as TGTGCCAGCTCTCAAACAGGGTTCTATGGCTACACCTTC.